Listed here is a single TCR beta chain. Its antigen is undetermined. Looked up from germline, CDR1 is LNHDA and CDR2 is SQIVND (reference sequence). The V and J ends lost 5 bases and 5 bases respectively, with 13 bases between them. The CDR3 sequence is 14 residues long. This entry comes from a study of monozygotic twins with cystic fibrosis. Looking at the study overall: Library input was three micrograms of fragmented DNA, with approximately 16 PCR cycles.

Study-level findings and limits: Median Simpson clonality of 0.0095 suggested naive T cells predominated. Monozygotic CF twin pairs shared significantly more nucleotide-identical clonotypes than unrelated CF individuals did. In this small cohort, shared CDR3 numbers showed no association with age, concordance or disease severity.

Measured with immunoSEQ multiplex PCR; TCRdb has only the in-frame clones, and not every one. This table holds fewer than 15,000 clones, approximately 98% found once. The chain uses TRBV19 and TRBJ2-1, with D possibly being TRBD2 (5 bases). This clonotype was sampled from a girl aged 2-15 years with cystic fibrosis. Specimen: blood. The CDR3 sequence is CASSFFPRDNEQFF. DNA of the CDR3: TGTGCCAGTAGTTTCTTCCCGCGGGACAATGAGCAGTTCTTC.